A single sample is the source of the 29 T cell receptor beta chains below, sequenced in a study of beta chain features in type 1 diabetes (dated by TCRdb to 2017 to 2018). The library was produced with the immunoSEQ multiplex PCR assay. The entire isolated RNA was reverse transcribed using the High Capacity cDNA Reverse Transcription Kit, and thus expressed TCRB transcripts were sequenced. TCRdb re-hosts the immuneACCESS table, in-frame sequences only. Its copies lack some clones; in the studies checked, an unresolved V gene accounts for under half of them, and the cause for the rest is not known. The sample has around 350,000 clones on record, roughly 12% of them singletons. The top ten hold around 0.015% of the sample. Input material: naive CD4+ T cells from blood. Taken with the paper, the label for cell subset or site translates to: true naive CD4+ T cells. The receptors originated from a man between 18 and 29 years old in good health.

The chain is built from TRBV15 and TRBJ2-1; possible D gene TRBD2, 5 bases. The CDR3 length is 13 residues. Germline assignment: CDR1 LNHNV and CDR2 YYDKDF (reference sequence). Trimming removed 0 bases from V and 11 bases from J, with 11 bases in between. The CDR3 sequence: CATSRELAGKQFF. The CDR3 DNA follows: TGTGCCACCAGCAGAGAATTGGCGGGTAAGCAGTTCTTC.

The chain has TRBV28 and TRBJ1-2, with 7 bases aligning to TRBD1. With V trimmed by 1 base and J by 4 bases, 3 bases remained unmatched. The V gene's germline CDR1 is MDHEN and CDR2 SYDVKM. The CDR3 contains 14 residues. This CDR3 reads CASSLSQGGYGYTF. CDR3 nucleotides: TGTGCCAGCAGTTTATCCCAGGGGGGCTATGGCTACACCTTC.

This clone was observed a handful of times. V is TRBV6-6 and J is TRBJ2-3, with 10 bases fitting TRBD2. This CDR3 comprises 14 residues. V dropped 6 bases and J dropped 4; count of bases not matched to a gene: 4. Germline-derived CDR1 and CDR2 are MNHNY and SVGAGI (reference sequence). The CDR3 is CASSRGLAPDTQYF. In DNA form, the CDR3 reads TGTGCCAGCAGCCGGGGACTAGCGCCAGATACGCAGTATTTT.

The chain carries TRBV7-9 and TRBJ1-1, with TRBD1 matching 7 bases. This CDR3 spans 14 amino acids. In germline, CDR1 is SEHNR, CDR2 FQNEAQ (reference sequence). V lost 6 bases to trimming and J lost 3 bases; unmatched junction nucleotides: 7. The CDR3 sequence: CASSSGGRDTEAFF. In DNA form, the CDR3 reads TGTGCCAGCAGTTCAGGGGGTCGGGACACTGAAGCTTTCTTT.

This clone was detected only a few times. V gene TRBV19 combines with J gene TRBJ2-1; tentatively, D is TRBD2 (5 bases). Germline V gene data show CDR1 as LNHDA and CDR2 as SQIVND (reference sequence). Trimming shortened V by 5 bases and J by 4 bases, and 9 bases separated the two germline ends. This CDR3 contains 13 residues. The CDR3 here is CASSPGGYNEQFF. The CDR3 nucleotides read TGTGCCAGTAGTCCCGGAGGATACAATGAGCAGTTCTTC.

This clone has only a few counts. The rearrangement links TRBV23-1 to TRBJ1-1; 10 nucleotides agree with TRBD1. TRBV23-1 is recorded as an ORF, its role being uncertain. Trimming removed 4 bases from V and 5 bases from J; junction bases left unmatched: 10. CDR3 length equals 16 residues. The CDR3 protein is CASSLDMDRGNTEAFF. The CDR3 nucleotides are TGCGCCAGCAGTCTTGATATGGACAGGGGGAATACTGAAGCTTTCTTT.

This clone turned up a few times. The chain couples TRBV9 to TRBJ2-1; tentative D call: TRBD1 (6 bases). V shed 4 bases and J shed 9 bases, with 20 bases lying between them. This CDR3 comprises 15 residues. Per the germline V gene, CDR1 is SGDLS and CDR2 is YYNGEE. Written as DNA, the CDR3 is TGTGCCAGCAGCACGGGGACACACGGGTTGGGTGAGCAGTTCTTC. This gives the protein CASSTGTHGLGEQFF.

The chain carries TRBV2 and TRBJ2-7; D is perhaps TRBD1 (5 bases). The germline V gene encodes CDR1 SNHLY and CDR2 FYNNEI. Trimming left V 7 bases short and J 3 bases short, with 19 bases between. The CDR3 spans 15 residues. DNA for the CDR3: TGTGCCAGCAAGGGGTCTTGGATAACTGTCTACGAGCAGTACTTC. Residues: CASKGSWITVYEQYF.

CDR3 nucleotides: TGTGCCAGCAGTTACCGTAGAAGTGCTGAAGCTTTCTTT. Its protein is CASSYRRSAEAFF. V and J are TRBV6-5 and TRBJ1-1; no firm D call. Germline loops: CDR1 MNHEY, CDR2 SVGAGI. CDR3 size: 13 residues. V lost 2 bases, J lost 6 bases, and 10 bases lay in between.

This clone came up a few times. This chain connects TRBV28 to TRBJ2-7; no reliable D call. Trimming took 6 bases from V and 3 from J, leaving 12 bases between them. Germline V gene sequence: CDR1 MDHEN, CDR2 SYDVKM. The CDR3 length is 13 residues. The CDR3 reads CASSSLQIYEQYF. CDR3 coding DNA: TGTGCCAGCAGCTCGTTACAGATCTACGAGCAGTACTTC.

This clone was observed a few times. The CDR3 DNA reads as TGTGCCAGCTCAGGAGGGGATAATGAAAAACTGTTTTTT. This encodes CASSGGDNEKLFF. The rearrangement links TRBV18 to TRBJ1-4; weak D call: TRBD1 (5 bases). The germline V gene encodes CDR1 KGHSH and CDR2 LQKENI. The V and J ends lost 5 bases and 4 bases respectively, with 8 bases between them. The CDR3 has 13 residues.

Only a few counts were recorded for this clone. This sequence joins TRBV4-2 and TRBJ2-1; 16 bases fit TRBD2. CDR1 is LGHNA, CDR2 YNFKEQ, per germline. The CDR3 totals 17 residues. The J segment lost 9 bases and the V segment lost 6 bases, leaving 11 bases of the junction unmatched. CDR3 DNA sequence: TGTGCCAGCAGGGGTGGGTGGGGACTAGCGGGGGGGCGTGAGCAGTTCTTC. Translating it yields CASRGGWGLAGGREQFF.

The sample holds one count of this clone. V is TRBV15 and J is TRBJ2-5; 9 bases match TRBD2. The CDR3 is 17 amino acids. The V and J ends lost 0 bases and 5 bases, in that order; junction bases with no gene match: 10. The germline CDR1 and CDR2 sequences are LNHNV and YYDKDF (reference sequence). The CDR3 protein is CATSRDRVAGGPETQYF. Written as DNA, the CDR3 is TGTGCCACCAGCAGAGATAGAGTCGCGGGGGGGCCCGAGACCCAGTACTTC.

This clone turned up a few times. V gene TRBV15 combines with J gene TRBJ2-3; D is perhaps TRBD2 (5 bases). The CDR3 contains 15 residues. V dropped 5 bases and J dropped 4 bases, with 16 bases sitting between them. Germline V gene lookup returns CDR1 LNHNV and CDR2 YYDKDF (reference sequence). The CDR3 here is CATSPRAGGPDTQYF. The DNA of the CDR3 is TGTGCCACCAGCCCACGGGCGGGTGGCCCAGATACGCAGTATTTT.

The chain carries TRBV28 and TRBJ1-2; TRBD1 might be the D (5 bases). The length of the CDR3 is 11 residues. Looked up from germline, CDR1 is MDHEN and CDR2 is SYDVKM. V lost 6 bases and J lost 8, with 10 bases in between. CDR3 loop: CASSQGSGYTF. The CDR3 DNA is TGTGCCAGCAGCCAGGGTTCCGGCTACACCTTC.

The chain joins TRBV28 to TRBJ1-5; a weak D match, TRBD1 (6 bases). Per germline, CDR1 MDHEN and CDR2 SYDVKM. The CDR3 length is 15 residues. V shed 1 base and J shed 7 bases, with 14 bases lying between them. CDR3: CASSLSGASRQPQHF. CDR3 in DNA: TGTGCCAGCAGTTTATCAGGGGCTTCTCGGCAGCCCCAGCATTTT.

This clone was counted a few times. The gene calls are TRBV7-6 and TRBJ2-1, with TRBD1 identical over 8 bases. Germline V lookup: CDR1 SGHVS, CDR2 FNYEAQ. CDR3 length: 15 residues. V was pared by 3 bases and J by 5 bases, with 6 bases of the junction left unmatched. CDR3 sequence (DNA): TGTGCCAGCAGCTTGTCCGGGACAGGACACAATGAGCAGTTCTTC. Translating gives CASSLSGTGHNEQFF. Supplemented by reference TRBV7-6 and TRBJ2-1, the full variable domain reads GAGVSQSPRYKVTKRGQDVALRCDPISGHVSLYWYRQALGQGPEFLTYFNYEAQQDKSGLPNDRFSAERPEGSISTLTIQRTEQRDSAMYRCASSLSGTGHNEQFFGPGTRLTVL.

This clone was counted a few times. This chain links TRBV5-1 with TRBJ2-1; the match to TRBD2 covers 11 bases. J gave up 4 bases and V 4 bases, and 7 bases lay outside the gene matches. Germline V lookup: CDR1 SGHRS, CDR2 YFSETQ. The CDR3 is made up of 16 amino acids. The CDR3 here is CASSGGTSGFYNEQFF. CDR3 coding DNA: TGCGCCAGCAGCGGGGGGACTAGCGGATTTTACAATGAGCAGTTCTTC. The full variable domain, completed using reference TRBV5-1 and TRBJ2-1, is KAGVTQTPRYLIKTRGQQVTLSCSPISGHRSVSWYQQTPGQGLQFLFEYFSETQRNKGNFPGRFSGRQFSNSRSEMNVSTLELGDSALYLCASSGGTSGFYNEQFFGPGTRLTVL.

This clone was picked up a small number of times. The chain has TRBV9 and TRBJ2-7, with 9 nucleotides matching TRBD1. V lost 0 bases and J lost 0; bases outside the gene matches: 7. Per germline, CDR1 SGDLS and CDR2 YYNGEE. CDR3 length equals 17 residues. Written as DNA, the CDR3 is TGTGCCAGCAGCGTAGGAGTGGGGACAGGGAGCTCCTACGAGCAGTACTTC. This codes for CASSVGVGTGSSYEQYF.

This clone was detected only a few times. This rearrangement joins TRBV21-1 to TRBJ2-5; TRBD2 was called by the table and not checked on the DNA. TRBV21-1 constitutes a pseudogene. The CDR3 length is 16 residues. The CDR3 sequence is CASSFPEGRESETQYF. The DNA for the CDR3 is TGTGCCAGCAGCTTCCCCGAGGGGCGGGAGTCAGAGACCCAGTACTTC.

This clone was observed a few times. The rearrangement uses TRBV6-6 and TRBJ2-3, with D possibly TRBD2 on 5 matching bases. The CDR3 runs to 15 residues. V dropped 3 bases and J dropped 4 bases, with 14 bases sitting between them. Germline V CDR1 and CDR2: MNHNY, SVGAGI (reference sequence). Here the CDR3 DNA reads TGTGCCAGCAGTTATGTCGGGAAAGGCTCAGATACGCAGTATTTT. Encoded protein: CASSYVGKGSDTQYF.

The chain has TRBV6-6 and TRBJ2-7; D may be TRBD1 (5 bases). Looked up from germline, CDR1 is MNHNY and CDR2 is SVGAGI (reference sequence). The CDR3 is 13 residues long. With 2 bases removed from V and 6 bases from J, the gap between germline ends came to 11 bases. The CDR3 DNA reads TGTGCCAGCAGTTACGGGGCCTCAACCGAGCAGTACTTC. Translated, it gives CASSYGASTEQYF.

The table lists this clone with a few counts. Other DNA sequences of this sample code for an identical CDR3. The chain joins TRBV29-1 to TRBJ1-5; unclear D gene. The V and J ends lost 6 bases and 0 bases respectively, with 6 bases between them. This CDR3 contains 12 residues. Germline values: CDR1 SQVTM, CDR2 ANQGSEA. CDR3 loop: CSVGDSNQPQHF. For the CDR3, the DNA is TGCAGCGTCGGAGATAGCAATCAGCCCCAGCATTTT.

This clone has more than one count but fewer than ten. The chain uses TRBV18 and TRBJ1-6; D ambiguous. The CDR3 runs to 16 residues. Germline CDR1 reads KGHSH; CDR2 reads LQKENI. V was trimmed by 1 base and J by 6 bases, leaving 13 bases between them. CDR3 nucleotides: TGTGCCAGCTCACCACTTCCACTCTTGGTTAATTCACCCCTCCACTTT. Amino acids: CASSPLPLLVNSPLHF.

This clone was seen more than once but under ten times. The rearrangement uses TRBV30 and TRBJ2-2; TRBD1 agrees at 10 bases. Germline V gene sequence: CDR1 GTSNPN, CDR2 SVGIG (reference sequence). The CDR3 consists of 17 residues. V shed 2 bases, J shed 3 bases, and the junction held 9 bases outside the gene matches. CDR3 sequence: CAWSQYPGTGDTGELFF. The CDR3 DNA reads as TGTGCCTGGAGTCAATACCCCGGGACAGGGGACACCGGGGAGCTGTTTTTT.

This clone was observed a handful of times. The rearrangement uses TRBV7-2 and TRBJ2-1, with TRBD2 matching over 12 bases. J was trimmed by 12 bases and V by 4 bases; bases with no gene match: 10. There are 15 residues in the CDR3. CDR1 is SGHTA, CDR2 FQGNSA, per germline. Written as DNA, the CDR3 is TGTGCCAGCAGCTCCACTAGCGGGAGGAATCTAGGGCAGTTCTTC. Translation gives CASSSTSGRNLGQFF.

This clone was found a few times. The chain links TRBV5-1 to TRBJ1-5, with D hard to call. Trimming left V 1 base short and J 3 bases short, with 5 bases between. CDR1 and CDR2 from the germline V gene are SGHRS and YFSETQ. The CDR3 runs 13 residues. CDR3 region: CASSLSNNQPQHF. In DNA, the CDR3 is TGCGCCAGCAGCTTGTCCAACAATCAGCCCCAGCATTTT. Supplemented by reference TRBV5-1 and TRBJ1-5, the full variable domain reads KAGVTQTPRYLIKTRGQQVTLSCSPISGHRSVSWYQQTPGQGLQFLFEYFSETQRNKGNFPGRFSGRQFSNSRSEMNVSTLELGDSALYLCASSLSNNQPQHFGDGTRLSIL.

CDR3 amino acids: CASSLGGTGGKETQYF. CDR3 coding DNA: TGTGCCAGCAGCTTGGGGGGGACAGGGGGCAAAGAGACCCAGTACTTC. V gene TRBV5-4 combines with J gene TRBJ2-5, with 12 positions matching TRBD1. Germline V gives CDR1 SGHNT, CDR2 YYREEE (reference sequence). V dropped 0 bases and J dropped 3; count of bases not matched to a gene: 3. CDR3 length: 16 residues.

This clone showed up many times. This chain joins TRBV7-9 and TRBJ2-3, with D tentatively TRBD2 (6 bases). The CDR3 totals 13 residues. Trimming removed 3 bases from V and 5 bases from J, with 9 bases in between. The V gene's germline CDR1 is SEHNR and CDR2 FQNEAQ (reference sequence). The CDR3 protein is CASSLLGGDTQYF. The CDR3 nucleotides are TGTGCCAGCAGCTTGTTGGGGGGAGATACGCAGTATTTT.